The present T cell receptor (beta chain) was sequenced within a study of cytomegalovirus exposure and HLA in healthy donors. 60 Vbeta and 13 Jbeta primers were used in PCR. TCRdb's table, derived via immunoSEQ multiplex PCR, lists solely in-frame clones and lacks some. The sample lists about 150,000 clones, more than 70% occurring once. V was pared by 2 bases and J by 4 bases, with 6 bases of the junction left unmatched. CDR1 is SGHTA and CDR2 is FQGTGA in the germline V gene. This CDR3 contains 16 residues. The rearrangement joins TRBV7-3 to TRBJ2-1; TRBD2 aligns across 9 bases. The sample comprised PBMCs. This clonotype originated in a man in his thirties or forties in good health and CMV-seronegative. The CDR3 sequence is CASSLWGGGGYNEQFF. The CDR3 coding sequence is TGTGCCAGCAGCTTATGGGGCGGGGGGGGTTACAATGAGCAGTTCTTC.